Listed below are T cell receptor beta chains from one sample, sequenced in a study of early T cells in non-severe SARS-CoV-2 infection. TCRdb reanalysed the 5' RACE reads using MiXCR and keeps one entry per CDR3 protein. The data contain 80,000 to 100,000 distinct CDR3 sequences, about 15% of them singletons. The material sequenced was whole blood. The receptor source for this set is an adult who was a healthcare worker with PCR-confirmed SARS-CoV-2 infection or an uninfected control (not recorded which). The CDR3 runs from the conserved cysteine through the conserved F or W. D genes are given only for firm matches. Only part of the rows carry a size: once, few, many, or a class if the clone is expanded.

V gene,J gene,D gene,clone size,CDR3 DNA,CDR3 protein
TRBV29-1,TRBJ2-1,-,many,TGCAGCGTTGATGGGGCACCGAGTAGGCCTTACAATGAGCAGTTCTTC,CSVDGAPSRPYNEQFF
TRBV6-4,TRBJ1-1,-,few,TGTGCCAGCAGGGAGACTGAAGCTTTCTTT,CASRETEAFF
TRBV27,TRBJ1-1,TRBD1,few,TGTGCCAGCAGTTTCTCGGTCAGGGGGACTGAAGCTTTCTTT,CASSFSVRGTEAFF
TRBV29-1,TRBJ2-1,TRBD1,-,TGCAGCCTTGGTACAGGGGACGCCGAGCAGTTCTTC,CSLGTGDAEQFF
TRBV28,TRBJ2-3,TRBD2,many,TGTGCCAGCAGTGGACCCCTAGCGGGCCCCACAGATACGCAGTATTTT,CASSGPLAGPTDTQYF
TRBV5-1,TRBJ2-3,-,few,TGCGCCAGCTCGACTACGGCAGATACGCAGTATTTT,CASSTTADTQYF
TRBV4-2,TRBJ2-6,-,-,TGTGCCAGCAGCCGACAAGGGGGTACTGGGGCCAACGTCCTGACTTTC,CASSRQGGTGANVLTF
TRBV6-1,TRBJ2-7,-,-,TGTGCCAGCAGCCGCCGGGACAACTCCTACGAGCAGTACTTC,CASSRRDNSYEQYF
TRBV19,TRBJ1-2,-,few,TGTGCCAGTAGTATTGGTCAACGGGTGAATGGCTACACCTTC,CASSIGQRVNGYTF
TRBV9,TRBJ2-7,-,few,TGTGCCAGCAGCGTAGTCGCCCAGGCCGGCGAGCAGTACTTC,CASSVVAQAGEQYF
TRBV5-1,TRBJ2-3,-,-,TGCGCCAGCAGCCCCGGACCGGGGAGCACAGATACGCAGTATTTT,CASSPGPGSTDTQYF
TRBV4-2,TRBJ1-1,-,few,TGTGCCAGCAGCCAAGATGGCGGGACTGAAGCTTTCTTT,CASSQDGGTEAFF
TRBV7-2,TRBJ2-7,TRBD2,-,TGTGCCAGCGGCCCCCGCGGGGGGGCCTACGAGCAGTACTTC,CASGPRGGAYEQYF
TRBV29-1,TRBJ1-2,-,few,TGCAGCTCAGGGGGCTACACCTTC,CSSGGYTF
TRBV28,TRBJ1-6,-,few,TGTGCCAGCAGTTCCCTCGACAGAGAAAATTCACCCCTCCACTTT,CASSSLDRENSPLHF
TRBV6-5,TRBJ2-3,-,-,TGTGCCAGCAGTTACCGGCCGGGTCCAGATACGCAGTATTTT,CASSYRPGPDTQYF
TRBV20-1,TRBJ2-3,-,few,TGCAGTGCTAGTCCGGGGCTCTACGCAGATACGCAGTATTTT,CSASPGLYADTQYF
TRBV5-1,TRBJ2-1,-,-,TGCGCCAGCAGTACCGGGTGGTCGAACAATGAGCAGTTCTTC,CASSTGWSNNEQFF
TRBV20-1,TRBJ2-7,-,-,TGCAGTGCTAGAGATGCTACTTTTTACGAGCAGTACTTC,CSARDATFYEQYF
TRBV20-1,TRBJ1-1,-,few,TGCAGTGCTCTGGGAAATGATGACACTGAAGCTTTCTTT,CSALGNDDTEAFF
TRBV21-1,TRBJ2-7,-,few,TGTGCCAGCAGCCCGGGACAGGGGGTATCCTACGAGCAGTACTTC,CASSPGQGVSYEQYF
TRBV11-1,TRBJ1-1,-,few,TGTGCCAGCAGCTGGGGATTGGGCACTGAAGCTTTCTTT,CASSWGLGTEAFF
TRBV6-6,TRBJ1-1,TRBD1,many,TGTGCCAGCAGTTATTCGCCGAGACAGGGGCATACTGAAGCTTTCTTT,CASSYSPRQGHTEAFF
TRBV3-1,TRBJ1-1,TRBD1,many,TGTGCCAGCAGCCTTGCCGACAGGGCCACTGAAGCTTTCTTT,CASSLADRATEAFF
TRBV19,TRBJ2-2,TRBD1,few,TGTGCCAGTAGTCCTCCGGGACAGGACACCGGGGAGCTGTTTTTT,CASSPPGQDTGELFF
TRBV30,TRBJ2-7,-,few,TGTGCCTGGAGTGTAAAAGAGGGGTACGAGCAGTACTTC,CAWSVKEGYEQYF
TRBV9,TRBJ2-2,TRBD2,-,TGTGCCAGCAGCTTTAGCGGGGGCGACACCGGGGAGCTGTTTTTT,CASSFSGGDTGELFF
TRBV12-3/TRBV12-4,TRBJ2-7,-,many,TGTGCCAGCAGTTCCTGGACAAGGAGCTCCTACGAGCAGTACTTC,CASSSWTRSSYEQYF
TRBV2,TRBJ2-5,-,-,TGTGCCAGCAGTGAGACCCAGTACTTC,CASSETQYF
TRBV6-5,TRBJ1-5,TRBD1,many,TGTGCCAGCAGTTCAGTGACAGGGATCAGCAATCAGCCCCAGCATTTT,CASSSVTGISNQPQHF
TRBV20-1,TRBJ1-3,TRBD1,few,TGCAGTGCTAGAGATGGAGGCAGGGGGCCTGGAAACACCATATATTTT,CSARDGGRGPGNTIYF
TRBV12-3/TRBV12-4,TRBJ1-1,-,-,TGTGCCAGCAGCAGGGGCCGAAGGGTCACTGAAGCTTTCTTT,CASSRGRRVTEAFF
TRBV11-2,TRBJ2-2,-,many,TGTGCCAGCAGCTCAACAGGCATTCCAGGCACCGGGGAGCTGTTTTTT,CASSSTGIPGTGELFF
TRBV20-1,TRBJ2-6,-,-,TGCAGTGCTAGAAGTGGGGCCAACGTCCTGACTTTC,CSARSGANVLTF
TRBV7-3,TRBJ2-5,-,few,TGTGCCAGCAGCTTACACAGGTCTGAGACCCAGTACTTC,CASSLHRSETQYF
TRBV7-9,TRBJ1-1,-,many,TGTGCCAGCAGCCCCCCAATGAACACTGAAGCTTTCTTT,CASSPPMNTEAFF
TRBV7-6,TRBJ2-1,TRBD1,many,TGTGCCAGCAGCTCGGGACAGCCTGGGAATGAGCAGTTCTTC,CASSSGQPGNEQFF
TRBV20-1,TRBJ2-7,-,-,TGCAGTGCTAGAGAACAGGTCGGCGGCTACGAGCAGTACTTC,CSAREQVGGYEQYF
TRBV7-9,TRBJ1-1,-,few,TGTGCCAGCAGCTTGAGAGGGTCGGGGGCTGAAGCTTTCTTT,CASSLRGSGAEAFF
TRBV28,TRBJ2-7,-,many,TGTGCCAGCAGCAAGACAGGTTTGGAGCAGTACTTC,CASSKTGLEQYF
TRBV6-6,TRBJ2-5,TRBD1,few,TGTGCCAGCAGTTACTCAGGACAGGGGGCCAGGGAGACCCAGTACTTC,CASSYSGQGARETQYF
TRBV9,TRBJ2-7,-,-,TGTGCCAGCAGCGCGGCCTTTGACTACGAGCAGTACTTC,CASSAAFDYEQYF
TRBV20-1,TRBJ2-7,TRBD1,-,TGCAGTGCTAGAGGACCAGGGGGCTACGAGCAGTACTTC,CSARGPGGYEQYF
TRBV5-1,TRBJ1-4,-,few,TGCGCCAGCAGCACCCGGGGTGATGAAAAACTGTTTTTT,CASSTRGDEKLFF
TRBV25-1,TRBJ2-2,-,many,TGTGCCAGCAGTGAGCCGCGGTCGAACACCGGGGAGCTGTTTTTT,CASSEPRSNTGELFF
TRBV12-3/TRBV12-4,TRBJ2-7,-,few,TGTGCCAGCAGTCCCTTCCCCCCCGGAGCTCCCTACGAGCAGTACTTC,CASSPFPPGAPYEQYF
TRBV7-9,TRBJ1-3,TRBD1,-,TGTGCCAGCAGCCCCAGGGGGATCTCTGGAAACACCATATATTTT,CASSPRGISGNTIYF
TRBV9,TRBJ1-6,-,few,TGTGCCAGCAGCGTAGCCCATAATTCACCCCTCCACTTT,CASSVAHNSPLHF
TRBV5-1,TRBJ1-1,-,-,TGCGCCAGCAGCTACTACCCGGGGCCGAACACTGAAGCTTTCTTT,CASSYYPGPNTEAFF